The source of this T cell receptor (beta chain) is a study of early stage breast cancer tumors. Study details: Most invasive tumors, about 75% of the 16, were ER+/PR+/HER2-. Study results and caveats: Unsorted bulk genomic DNA sequencing lacked pairing and functional marker data. Most shared enriched TCRB sequences were commonly generated ones.

Concerning this clone itself: The target antigen is unknown.

The J segment lost 0 bases and the V segment lost 1 base, leaving 1 base of the junction unmatched. CDR1 MGHRA and CDR2 YSYEKL come from the germline V gene. The CDR3 has 16 residues. Clones were sequenced by immunoSEQ multiplex PCR, and TCRdb holds only the in-frame ones, with some missing. The sample lists 45,000 to 60,000 clones; about 89% were seen once. V gene TRBV4-1 combines with J gene TRBJ2-3; 10 bases line up with TRBD2. Sequencing input: blood. This sequence was found in a person aged 65 to 85 with breast cancer. This CDR3 reads CASSQGTSGSTDTQYF. CDR3 in DNA: TGCGCCAGCAGCCAAGGGACTAGCGGTAGCACAGATACGCAGTATTTT.